Given below is one TCR beta chain in context. TCR beta cDNA libraries included unique molecular identifiers. About 500,000 cDNA molecules came from about 1 to 10 million T cells. MiXCR, applied by TCRdb to the PCR reads, yields one record per CDR3 protein. The data show more than 450,000 distinct CDR3 sequences, about a third seen once. The data were obtained in a study of post-analysis software for immune sequencing data. Overall study: The disease courses covered relapsing-remitting, secondary progressive and progressive-relapsing multiple sclerosis.

The clonotype comes from a girl between 2 and 17 years old with multiple sclerosis. The sequenced sample consisted of blood.

The CDR3, as DNA: TGTGCCAGCTGGAGGGTGGGGAATGAGCAGTACTTC. It translates to CASWRVGNEQYF. This chain uses TRBV2 with TRBJ2-1; tentatively, D is TRBD2 (6 bases). The last part of the DNA fits TRBJ2-7 better; the J call may be wrong. Germline CDR1 and CDR2: SNHLY and FYNNEI. CDR3 length: 12 residues.